This T cell receptor beta chain was sequenced during a study of radiotherapy plus CTLA-4 blockade in lung cancer. Study context: Around 18% of patients responded objectively, and approximately 31% achieved disease control.

V lost 5 bases and J 3 bases, leaving 11 bases between the germline ends. From germline, CDR1 is MNHNS and CDR2 SASEGT. CDR3 length equals 13 residues. Study-level points and caveats: Early blood T cell clone changes and increased post-radiation serum interferon-beta were reportedly the strongest response predictors. After radiotherapy and ipilimumab, tumor-derived clones expanded in peripheral blood.

This clone was seen once. As yet, its antigen is unknown. The protocol was immunoSEQ multiplex PCR, while the TCRdb copy is restricted to in-frame clones and leaves out a portion. The sample records roughly 80,000 clones, more than 60% being singletons. V and J are TRBV6-1 and TRBJ2-7; perhaps TRBD1 as D (6 bases). The sequencing used peripheral blood, collected from a patient treated with radiotherapy plus ipilimumab. This receptor was obtained from a human donor with non-small cell lung cancer who had a partial response to radiotherapy plus ipilimumab. Some clones in this sample may be carry-over from other donors' samples. The CDR3 loop is CASSQDRGYEQYF. CDR3 bases: TGTGCCAGCAGTCAGGACAGAGGCTACGAGCAGTACTTC.